This TCR beta chain was sequenced in a study of blood T cells in healthy people across ages. Details on this clonotype: An end of the junction differs from the germline gene, which may be a read error.

The CDR3 has 18 residues. Primed by a sample-barcoded 5' primer and a J-beta primer mix, a second PCR proceeded for about 6 to 12 cycles. MiXCR, applied by TCRdb to the 5' RACE reads, yields one record per CDR3 protein. Counted here are about 1.4 million distinct CDR3 sequences, 59% occurring once; the ten biggest clones make up approximately 7%. The TCR was taken from a man younger than 30 in good health. The material sequenced was blood. J is TRBJ2-3 and V is TRBV12-3 or TRBV12-4, with 8 bases aligning to TRBD2. The CDR3, as DNA: TGTGCCAGCAGCAGCACTAGCGGCGGCATATCCTTCACAGATACGCAGTACTTT. It yields the protein CASSSTSGGISFTDTQYF.